This TCR beta chain is drawn from a study of blood T cells in healthy people across ages. A second PCR, run for roughly 6 to 11 cycles, used a sample-barcoded 5' primer plus a J-beta primer mix. MiXCR, run by TCRdb on the 5' RACE reads, gives a single entry per CDR3 protein. The profile shows 800,000 or so distinct CDR3 sequences, around 25% of them singletons. Broader study findings: The unknown donor CMV status may have confounded expanded clonotype changes.

Note on this clonotype: Antigen: not known.

The donors, aged about 6 to 95, were healthy Caucasians from Russia. In addition, the sample was reused for a study of T cells of mothers and their children. That source notes: Researchers found no T cell clones that were persistent and microchimeric.

The receptor was isolated from a boy aged 10-17 years in good health. What was sequenced was blood.

CDR3: CASGGGVSTDTQYF. The CDR3, as DNA: TGTGCCAGCGGCGGGGGGGTAAGCACAGATACGCAGTATTTT. The chain recombines TRBV3-1 with TRBJ2-3; 9 positions agree with TRBD2. There are 14 residues in the CDR3. The V segment lost 8 bases and the J segment 0 bases; nucleotides outside the gene matches: 3. Germline assignment: CDR1 LGHDT and CDR2 YNNKEL (reference sequence).